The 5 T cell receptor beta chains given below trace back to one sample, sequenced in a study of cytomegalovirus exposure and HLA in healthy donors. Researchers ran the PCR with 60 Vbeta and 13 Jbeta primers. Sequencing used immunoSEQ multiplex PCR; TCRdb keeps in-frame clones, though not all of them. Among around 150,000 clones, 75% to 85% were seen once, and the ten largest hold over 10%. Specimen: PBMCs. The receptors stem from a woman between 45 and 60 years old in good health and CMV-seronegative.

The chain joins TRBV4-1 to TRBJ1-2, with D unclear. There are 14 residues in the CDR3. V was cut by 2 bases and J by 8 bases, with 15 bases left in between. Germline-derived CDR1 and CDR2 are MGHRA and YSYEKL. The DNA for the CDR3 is TGCGCCAGCAGCCAATCCGGGGAAGTCCGGGGCTACACCTTC. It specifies CASSQSGEVRGYTF.

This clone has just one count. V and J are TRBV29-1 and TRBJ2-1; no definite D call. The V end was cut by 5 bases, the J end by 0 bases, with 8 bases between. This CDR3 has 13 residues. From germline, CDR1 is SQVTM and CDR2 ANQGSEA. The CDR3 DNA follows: TGCAGCGTTTTTACTTCCTCCTACAATGAGCAGTTCTTC. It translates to CSVFTSSYNEQFF.

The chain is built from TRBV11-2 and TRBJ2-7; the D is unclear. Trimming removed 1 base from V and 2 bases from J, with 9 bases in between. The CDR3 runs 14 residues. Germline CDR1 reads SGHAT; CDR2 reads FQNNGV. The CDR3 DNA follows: TGTGCCAGCAGCTTAGCCACCTATCCCTACGAGCAGTACTTC. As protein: CASSLATYPYEQYF.

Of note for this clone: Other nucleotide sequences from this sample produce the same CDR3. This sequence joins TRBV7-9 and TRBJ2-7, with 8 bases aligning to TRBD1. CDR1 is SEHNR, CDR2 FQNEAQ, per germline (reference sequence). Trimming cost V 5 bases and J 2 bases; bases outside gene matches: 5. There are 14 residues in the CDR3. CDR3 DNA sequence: TGTGCCAGCAGCCGCGACAGGGGTACCTACGAGCAGTACTTC. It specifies CASSRDRGTYEQYF.

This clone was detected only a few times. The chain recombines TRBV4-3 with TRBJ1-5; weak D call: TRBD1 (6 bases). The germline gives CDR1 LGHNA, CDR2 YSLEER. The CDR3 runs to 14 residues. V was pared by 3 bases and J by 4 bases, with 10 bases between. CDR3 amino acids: CASSQDSSNQPQHF. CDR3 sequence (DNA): TGCGCCAGCAGCCAGGACAGCTCAAATCAGCCCCAGCATTTT.